This T cell receptor beta chain derives from a study of blood T cell repertoires in COVID-19. Study information: T cells, B-cell-depleted T cells, or PBMCs provided the cDNA or gDNA that served as material.

Per the study methods: By means of reference gene primer amplification, nucleated cell counts were estimated. Here immunoSEQ multiplex PCR was the method, and the copy in TCRdb shows in-frame clones only, minus some. V, J and clone size derive from that table, while D and trimming were established from the DNA sequence. The sample has roughly 220,000 clones, 82% seen once. Living in 24 US areas, the participants were between roughly 18 and 89 years of age. All recovered Cohort 3 donors got two negative PCRs, got clearance, or saw symptom resolution. V was trimmed by 2 bases and J by 3 bases, leaving 11 bases between them. This CDR3 contains 14 residues. CDR1 and CDR2 (germline): MNHEY, SMNVEV (reference sequence).

The TCR originated in a man aged 40-49 years who had recovered from COVID-19. Sequencing input: PBMCs or T cells enriched from blood (not recorded which). The chain is built from TRBV27 and TRBJ2-7; D is uncertain. The CDR3 DNA is TGTGCCAGCAGTTTAAAACCAGTGAACTACGAGCAGTACTTC. Translated: CASSLKPVNYEQYF.